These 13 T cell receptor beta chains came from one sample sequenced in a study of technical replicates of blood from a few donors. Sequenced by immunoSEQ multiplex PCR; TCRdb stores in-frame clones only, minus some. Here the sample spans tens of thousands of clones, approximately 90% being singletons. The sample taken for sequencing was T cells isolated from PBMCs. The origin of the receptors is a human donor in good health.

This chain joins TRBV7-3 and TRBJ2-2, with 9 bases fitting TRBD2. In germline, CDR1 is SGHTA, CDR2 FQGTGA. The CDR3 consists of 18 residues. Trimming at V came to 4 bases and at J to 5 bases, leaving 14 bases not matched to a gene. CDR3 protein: CASSYTGAAGGRTGELFF. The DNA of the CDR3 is TGTGCCAGCAGCTATACAGGGGCAGCGGGAGGAAGGACCGGGGAGCTGTTTTTT.

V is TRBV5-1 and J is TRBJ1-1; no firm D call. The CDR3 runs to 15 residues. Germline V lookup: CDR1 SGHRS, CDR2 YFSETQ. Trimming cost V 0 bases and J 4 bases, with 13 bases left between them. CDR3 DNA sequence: TGCGCCAGCAGCTTGGGAGCCTACTCCCTCACTGAAGCTTTCTTT. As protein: CASSLGAYSLTEAFF.

The CDR3 region has the DNA TGCGCCAATGCAACAGGAGCCAACACTGAAGCTTTCTTT. Its translation: CANATGANTEAFF. The chain couples TRBV5-1 to TRBJ1-1, with TRBD1 as a possible D gene (5 bases). The CDR3 has 13 residues. The ends were cut back, 9 bases at V and 2 bases at J, with 14 bases in the middle. The germline V gene encodes CDR1 SGHRS and CDR2 YFSETQ.

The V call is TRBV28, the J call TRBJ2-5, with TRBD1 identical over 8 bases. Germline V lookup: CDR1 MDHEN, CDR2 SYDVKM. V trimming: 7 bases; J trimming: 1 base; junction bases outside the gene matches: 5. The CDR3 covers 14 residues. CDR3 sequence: CASTGQGVQETQYF. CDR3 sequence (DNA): TGTGCCAGCACCGGACAGGGCGTCCAAGAGACCCAGTACTTC.

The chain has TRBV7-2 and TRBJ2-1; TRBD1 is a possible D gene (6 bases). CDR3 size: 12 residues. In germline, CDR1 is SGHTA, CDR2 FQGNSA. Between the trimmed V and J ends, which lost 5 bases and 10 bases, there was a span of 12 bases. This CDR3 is CASSIQGGEQFF. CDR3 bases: TGTGCCAGCAGCATACAGGGTGGAGAGCAGTTCTTC.

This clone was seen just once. CDR3 coding DNA: TGTGCCAGCAGCTTTGGAGACAATGAGCAGTTCTTC. Translated: CASSFGDNEQFF. This chain uses TRBV5-6 with TRBJ2-1; D not resolved. V lost 2 bases and J lost 5, with 5 bases in between. This CDR3 has 12 amino acids. Germline assignment: CDR1 SGHDT and CDR2 YYEEEE. The full variable domain, in which reference TRBV5-6 and TRBJ2-1 provide the parts outside the CDR3, is DAGVTQSPTHLIKTRGQQVTLRCSPKSGHDTVSWYQQALGQGPQFIFQYYEEEERQRGNFPDRFSGHQFPNYSSELNVNALLLGDSALYLCASSFGDNEQFFGPGTRLTVL.

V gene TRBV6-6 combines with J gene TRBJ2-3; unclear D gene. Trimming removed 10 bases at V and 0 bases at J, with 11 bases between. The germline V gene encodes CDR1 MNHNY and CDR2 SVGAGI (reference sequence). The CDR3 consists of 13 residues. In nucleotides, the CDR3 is TGTGCCACTCAGGTATTTAGCACAGATACGCAGTATTTT. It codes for CATQVFSTDTQYF.

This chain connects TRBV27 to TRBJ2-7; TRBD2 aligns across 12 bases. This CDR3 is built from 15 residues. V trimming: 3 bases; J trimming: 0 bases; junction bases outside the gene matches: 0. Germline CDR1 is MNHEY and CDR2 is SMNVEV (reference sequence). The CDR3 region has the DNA TGTGCCAGCAGTTTGACTAGCGGGGGCTCCTACGAGCAGTACTTC. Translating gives CASSLTSGGSYEQYF.

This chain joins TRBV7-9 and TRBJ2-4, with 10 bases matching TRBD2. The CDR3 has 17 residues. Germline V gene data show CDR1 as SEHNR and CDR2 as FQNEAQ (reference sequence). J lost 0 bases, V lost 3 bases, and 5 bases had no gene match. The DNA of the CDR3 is TGTGCCAGCAGCTTTCCTACTAGCGGGAAAGCCAAAAACATTCAGTACTTC. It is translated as CASSFPTSGKAKNIQYF.

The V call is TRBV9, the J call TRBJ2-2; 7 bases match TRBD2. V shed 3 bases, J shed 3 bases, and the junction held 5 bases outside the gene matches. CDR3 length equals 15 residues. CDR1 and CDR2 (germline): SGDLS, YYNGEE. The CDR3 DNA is TGTGCCAGCAGCGGCGGACTAGAATACACCGGGGAGCTGTTTTTT. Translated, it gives CASSGGLEYTGELFF.

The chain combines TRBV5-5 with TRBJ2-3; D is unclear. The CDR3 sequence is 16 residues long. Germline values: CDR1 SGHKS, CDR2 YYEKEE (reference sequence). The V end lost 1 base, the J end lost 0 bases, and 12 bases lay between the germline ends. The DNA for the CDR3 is TGTGCCAGCAGCTTGTCACCAGCGCGTAGCACAGATACGCAGTATTTT. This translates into CASSLSPARSTDTQYF.

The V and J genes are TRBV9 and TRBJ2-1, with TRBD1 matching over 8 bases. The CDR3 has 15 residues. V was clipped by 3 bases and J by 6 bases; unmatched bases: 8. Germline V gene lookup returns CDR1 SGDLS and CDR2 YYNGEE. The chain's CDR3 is CASSAKRTGINEQFF. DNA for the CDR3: TGTGCCAGCAGCGCTAAACGGACAGGGATCAATGAGCAGTTCTTC.

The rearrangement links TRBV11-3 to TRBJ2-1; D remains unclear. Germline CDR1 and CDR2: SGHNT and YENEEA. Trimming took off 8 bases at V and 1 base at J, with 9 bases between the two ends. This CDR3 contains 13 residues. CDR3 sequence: CASSSRSYNEQFF. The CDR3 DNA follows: TGTGCCAGCTCTTCCCGTTCCTACAATGAGCAGTTCTTC.